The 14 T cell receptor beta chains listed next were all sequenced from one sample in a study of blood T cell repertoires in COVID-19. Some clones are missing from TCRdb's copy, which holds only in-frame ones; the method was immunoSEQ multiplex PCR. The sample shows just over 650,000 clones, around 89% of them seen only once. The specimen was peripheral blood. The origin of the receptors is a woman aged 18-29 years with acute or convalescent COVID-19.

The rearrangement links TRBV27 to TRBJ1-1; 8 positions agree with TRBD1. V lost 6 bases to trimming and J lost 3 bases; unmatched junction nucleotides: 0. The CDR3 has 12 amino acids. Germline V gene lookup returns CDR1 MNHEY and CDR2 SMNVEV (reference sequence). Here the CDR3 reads CASRQGDTEAFF. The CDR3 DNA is TGTGCCAGCAGACAGGGGGACACTGAAGCTTTCTTT.

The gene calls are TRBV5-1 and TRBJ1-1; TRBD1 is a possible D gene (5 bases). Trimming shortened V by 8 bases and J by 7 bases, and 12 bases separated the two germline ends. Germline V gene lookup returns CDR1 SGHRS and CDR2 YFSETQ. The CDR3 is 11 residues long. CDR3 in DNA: TGCGCCAGTAAAAGGGGTTTTGAAGCTTTCTTT. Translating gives CASKRGFEAFF.

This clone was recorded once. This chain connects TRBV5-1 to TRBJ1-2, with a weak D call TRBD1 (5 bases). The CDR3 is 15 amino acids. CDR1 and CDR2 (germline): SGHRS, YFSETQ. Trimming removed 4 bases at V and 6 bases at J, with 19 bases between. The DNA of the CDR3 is TGCGCCAGCAGCCCGGTCTTGGGGGGAATACATGGCTACACCTTC. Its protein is CASSPVLGGIHGYTF.

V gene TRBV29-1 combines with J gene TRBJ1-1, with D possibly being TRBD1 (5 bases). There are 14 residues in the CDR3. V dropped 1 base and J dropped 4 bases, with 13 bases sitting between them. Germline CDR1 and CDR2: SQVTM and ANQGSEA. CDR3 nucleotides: TGCAGCGTTGAAGCTGGATCGGGGGGCACTGAAGCTTTCTTT. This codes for CSVEAGSGGTEAFF.

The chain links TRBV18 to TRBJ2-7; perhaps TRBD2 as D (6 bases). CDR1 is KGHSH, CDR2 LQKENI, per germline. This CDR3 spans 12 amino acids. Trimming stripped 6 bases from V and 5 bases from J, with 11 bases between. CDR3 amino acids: CASSSGGDEQYF. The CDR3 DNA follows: TGTGCCAGCTCCTCCGGGGGAGACGAGCAGTACTTC.

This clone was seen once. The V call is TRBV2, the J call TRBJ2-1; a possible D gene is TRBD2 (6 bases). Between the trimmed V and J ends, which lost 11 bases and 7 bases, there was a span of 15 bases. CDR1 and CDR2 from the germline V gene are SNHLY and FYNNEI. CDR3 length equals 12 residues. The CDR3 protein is CAGIQRGNEQFF. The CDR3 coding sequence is TGTGCCGGTATACAACGGGGGAATGAGCAGTTCTTC.

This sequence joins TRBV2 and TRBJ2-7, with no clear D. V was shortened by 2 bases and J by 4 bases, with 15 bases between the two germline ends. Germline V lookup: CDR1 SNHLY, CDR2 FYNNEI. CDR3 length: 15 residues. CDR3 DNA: TGTGCCAGCAGTGAAAGAAATAGAGCATTTTACGAGCAGTACTTC. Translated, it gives CASSERNRAFYEQYF.

Here the CDR3 DNA reads TGTGCCAGCAGTCTCAATCCAGGGACTCAAGAGACCCAGTACTTC. Protein sequence: CASSLNPGTQETQYF. The gene calls are TRBV6-4 and TRBJ2-5; D is perhaps TRBD2 (6 bases). Trimming cost V 5 bases and J 2 bases, with 15 bases left between them. From germline, CDR1 is MRHNA and CDR2 SNTAGT. The CDR3 spans 15 residues.

The CDR3 loop reads CASSPGQGSTEAFF. For the CDR3, the DNA is TGTGCCAGCAGCCCGGGACAGGGGAGCACTGAAGCTTTCTTT. J is TRBJ1-1 and V is TRBV7-3; 10 nucleotides match TRBD1. Per germline, CDR1 SGHTA and CDR2 FQGTGA. V lost 5 bases and J lost 4; bases outside the gene matches: 4. The CDR3 covers 14 residues.

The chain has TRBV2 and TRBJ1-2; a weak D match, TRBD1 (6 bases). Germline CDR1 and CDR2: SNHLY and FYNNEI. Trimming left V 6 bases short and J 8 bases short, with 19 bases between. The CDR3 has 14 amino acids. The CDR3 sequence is CASSESRGFEGYTF. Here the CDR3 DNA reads TGTGCCAGCAGCGAGAGCAGGGGTTTCGAAGGCTACACCTTC.

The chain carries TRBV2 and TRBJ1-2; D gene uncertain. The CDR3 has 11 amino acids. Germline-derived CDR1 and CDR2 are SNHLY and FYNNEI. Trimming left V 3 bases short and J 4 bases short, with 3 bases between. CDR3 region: CASSEAYGYTF. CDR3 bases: TGTGCCAGCAGTGAGGCCTATGGCTACACCTTC. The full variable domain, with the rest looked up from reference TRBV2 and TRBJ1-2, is EPEVTQTPSHQVTQMGQEVILRCVPISNHLYFYWYRQILGQKVEFLVSFYNNEISEKSEIFDDQFSVERPDGSNFTLKIRSTKLEDSAMYFCASSEAYGYTFGSGTRLTVV.

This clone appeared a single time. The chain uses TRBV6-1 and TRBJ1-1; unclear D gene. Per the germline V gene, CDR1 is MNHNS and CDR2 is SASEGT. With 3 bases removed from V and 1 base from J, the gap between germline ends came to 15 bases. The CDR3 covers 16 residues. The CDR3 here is CASSERFRRANTEAFF. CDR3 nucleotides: TGTGCCAGCAGTGAGCGGTTCCGGCGGGCGAACACTGAAGCTTTCTTT.

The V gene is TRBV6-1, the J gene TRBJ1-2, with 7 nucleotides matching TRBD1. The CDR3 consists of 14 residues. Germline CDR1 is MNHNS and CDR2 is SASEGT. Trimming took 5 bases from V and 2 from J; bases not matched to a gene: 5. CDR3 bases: TGTGCCAGCAGTCAAGACAGGGACAACTATGGCTACACCTTC. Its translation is CASSQDRDNYGYTF.

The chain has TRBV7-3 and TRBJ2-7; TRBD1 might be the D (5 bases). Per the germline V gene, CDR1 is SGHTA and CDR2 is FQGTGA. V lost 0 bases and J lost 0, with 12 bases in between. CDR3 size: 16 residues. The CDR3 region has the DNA TGTGCCAGCAGCTTAACCCGGACATCTTTCTCCTACGAGCAGTACTTC. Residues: CASSLTRTSFSYEQYF.